One T cell receptor (beta chain) is described in this entry. Antigen unknown. This entry is derived from a study of shared clonotypes between healthy human individuals. Study conclusions and caveats: Generation probabilities of non-shared clonotypes were lower (relative to those shared by all four donors). Naive subsets generally exceeded memory subsets in estimated richness. The rarefaction results pointed to incomplete sorted-subset sequencing despite large depth.

The V and J ends lost 5 bases and 0 bases, in that order; junction bases with no gene match: 9. CDR1 SNHLY and CDR2 FYNNEI come from the germline V gene. The CDR3 has 17 amino acids. A CD45RA-negative memory subset and a CD45RA+ naive subset were separated from the CD4+ cells. The table came from immunoSEQ multiplex PCR; TCRdb's copy has only in-frame clones and leaves some out. This table has some 1.4 million clones, around 97% appearing once. Sequencing input: naive CD4+ T cells sorted from blood. Subset here: CD45RA+ positively selected. The receptor was isolated from a man aged 25 to 40 in good health. The chain employs TRBV2 and TRBJ2-7; 11 bases map to TRBD2. The CDR3 DNA sequence: TGTGCCAGCAGTACTAGCGGGAGTCTCCGGGGCTCCTACGAGCAGTACTTC. Its protein is CASSTSGSLRGSYEQYF.